The 11 T cell receptor beta chains reported below all come from one sample, sequenced in a study of circulating and synovial CD4+ cells in juvenile arthritis. Produced via immunoSEQ multiplex PCR; TCRdb's table is partial and in-frame only. The table records around 14,000 clones, around 80% of them present only once. What was sequenced was CD4+ T cells from synovial fluid. All receptors derive from a human patient with juvenile idiopathic arthritis. Some clones in this sample may be carry-over from other donors' samples.

The J gene is TRBJ2-7, the V gene TRBV7-2; D is unclear. In germline, CDR1 is SGHTA, CDR2 FQGNSA. The V end was cut by 3 bases, the J end by 1 base, with 4 bases between. The CDR3 covers 12 residues. CDR3 DNA sequence: TGTGCCAGCAGCTTGTCGTCCTACGAGCAGTACTTC. Protein sequence: CASSLSSYEQYF.

For this clone: One end of the junction fails to match germline, which may point to a read error. The rearrangement links TRBV7-2 to TRBJ1-5; 9 nucleotides line up with TRBD1. The germline V gene has CDR1 SGHTA and CDR2 FQGNSA. The CDR3 sequence is 16 residues long. DNA for the CDR3: TGTGCCAGCAGCTCGACGGGACAGGGACCAAATCAGCCCCGGCATTTT. Translation: CASSSTGQGPNQPRHF.

The V and J genes are TRBV5-8 and TRBJ1-5; maybe TRBD1 (6 bases). Trimming pared 0 bases from V and 0 bases from J, leaving 7 bases between. CDR1 and CDR2 (germline): SGHTS, YDEGEE. This CDR3 contains 15 residues. CDR3 bases: TGTGCCAGCAGCTTGGGGACAGCTAGCAATCAGCCCCAGCATTTT. Translation gives CASSLGTASNQPQHF.

The rearrangement links TRBV4-1 to TRBJ2-5, with a tentative D call TRBD2 (5 bases). CDR3 size: 13 residues. The V end was cut by 0 bases, the J end by 4 bases, with 6 bases between. CDR1 is MGHRA, CDR2 YSYEKL, per germline. The CDR3 DNA reads as TGCGCCAGCAGCCAAGATGGGAGAGAGACCCAGTACTTC. It translates to CASSQDGRETQYF.

The DNA of the CDR3 is TGTGCCAGCAGTGAAGAAGGGCCAGGGTATGGAGGCTACACCTTC. Protein: CASSEEGPGYGGYTF. The rearrangement joins TRBV6-1 to TRBJ1-2, with D possibly matching TRBD1 (5 bases). Trimming stripped 1 base from V and 8 bases from J, with 17 bases between. The CDR3 covers 15 residues. Germline CDR1 and CDR2: MNHNS and SASEGT.

This sequence joins TRBV6-5 and TRBJ1-1; no clear D gene. Deletions cut 5 bases from V and 3 bases from J, with 13 bases between. The germline V gene has CDR1 MNHEY and CDR2 SVGAGI. This CDR3 spans 14 amino acids. CDR3 in amino acids: CASSRGLWDTEAFF. The CDR3 coding sequence is TGTGCCAGCAGTCGAGGACTGTGGGACACTGAAGCTTTCTTT.

CDR3 region: CAWSPRQGEMNTEAFF. The CDR3 DNA reads TGTGCCTGGAGTCCTCGACAGGGGGAAATGAACACTGAAGCTTTCTTT. The rearrangement uses TRBV30 and TRBJ1-1; 9 nucleotides match TRBD1. Per the germline V gene, CDR1 is GTSNPN and CDR2 is SVGIG (reference sequence). The CDR3 length is 16 residues. The trim removed 2 bases at V and 0 bases at J, leaving 7 bases unmatched.

This chain joins TRBV6-5 and TRBJ2-7; 10 nucleotides align to TRBD1. The CDR3 contains 14 residues. The germline CDR1 and CDR2 sequences are MNHEY and SVGAGI. The J segment lost 6 bases and the V segment lost 5 bases, leaving 7 bases of the junction unmatched. The CDR3 region has the DNA TGTGCCAGCAGTCCCCCCCGGGACAGGGGCGAGCAGTACTTC. Encoded protein: CASSPPRDRGEQYF.

The CDR3 here is CASSSQTGSSLYEQYF. CDR3 nucleotide sequence: TGTGCCAGCAGCTCACAGACAGGTTCATCCCTCTACGAGCAGTACTTC. The chain links TRBV7-8 to TRBJ2-7; maybe TRBD1 (6 bases). Trimming took off 4 bases at V and 3 bases at J, with 19 bases between the two ends. Germline V CDR1 and CDR2: SGHVS, FQNEAQ. The CDR3 contains 16 residues.

The CDR3 region is CASSSNRGLGGELFF. Here the CDR3 DNA reads TGTGCCAGCAGTTCTAACAGGGGGCTCGGCGGGGAGCTGTTTTTT. V and J are TRBV27 and TRBJ2-2; 9 nucleotides match TRBD1. From germline, CDR1 is MNHEY and CDR2 SMNVEV (reference sequence). Unmatched junction bases numbered 7, after V lost 4 bases and J lost 7 bases. This CDR3 region has 15 residues.

V is TRBV5-1 and J is TRBJ1-6, with 9 bases that match TRBD1. V was clipped by 3 bases and J by 10 bases; unmatched bases: 8. The germline CDR1 and CDR2 sequences are SGHRS and YFSETQ. The CDR3 is 15 residues long. CDR3 DNA: TGCGCCAGCAGCTCGGACGACAGGGGGGCGTCACCCCTCCACTTT. This encodes CASSSDDRGASPLHF.